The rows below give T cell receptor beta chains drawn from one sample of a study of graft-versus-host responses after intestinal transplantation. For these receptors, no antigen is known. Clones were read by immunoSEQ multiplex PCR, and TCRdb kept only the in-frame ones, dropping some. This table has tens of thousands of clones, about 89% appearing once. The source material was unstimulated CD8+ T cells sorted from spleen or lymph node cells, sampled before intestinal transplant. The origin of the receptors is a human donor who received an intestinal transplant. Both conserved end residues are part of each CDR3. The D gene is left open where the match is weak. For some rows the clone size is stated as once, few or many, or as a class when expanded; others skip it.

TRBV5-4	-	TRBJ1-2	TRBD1	TGTGCCAGCACCACAGGGACAGCCAGTCACCTTAACTATGGCTACACCTTC	CASTTGTASHLNYGYTF
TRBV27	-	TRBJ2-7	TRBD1	TGTGCCAGCAGTTTATGGACAGGGCACCACGAGCAGTACTTC	CASSLWTGHHEQYF
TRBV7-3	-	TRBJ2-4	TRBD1	TGTGCCAGCAGCTCGGACAGGATCTTAGCCAAAAACATTCAGTACTTC	CASSSDRILAKNIQYF
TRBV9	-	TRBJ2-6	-	TGTGCCAGCAGCGTGTATGTGAGCTCTGGGGCCAACGTCCTGACTTTC	CASSVYVSSGANVLTF
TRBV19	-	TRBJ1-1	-	TGTGCCAGTAGCACGGGAAGAGAACCGGCTTTCTTT	CASSTGREPAFF
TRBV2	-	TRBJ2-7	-	TGTGCCAGCCTGTGGGCCCCCTACGAGCAGTACTTC	CASLWAPYEQYF
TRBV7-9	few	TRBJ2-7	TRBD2	TGTGCCAGCAGCTCAACCTCGGGACTAGCGCCCTACGAGCAGTACTTC	CASSSTSGLAPYEQYF
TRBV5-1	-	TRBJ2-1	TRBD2	TGCGCCAGCAATCCTAGCGGGGACTCCTACAATGAGCAGTTCTTC	CASNPSGDSYNEQFF
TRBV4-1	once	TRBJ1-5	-	TGCGCCAGCAGCCAAGTTGCGGGGAATCAGCCCCAGCATTTT	CASSQVAGNQPQHF
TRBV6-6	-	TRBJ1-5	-	TGTGCCAGCAGTTACCAAATCGGGGATCAGCCCCAGCATTTT	CASSYQIGDQPQHF
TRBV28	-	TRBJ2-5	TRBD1	TGTGCCAGCAGGTTAATAGGACAGGGAGAAGAGACCCAGTACTTC	CASRLIGQGEETQYF
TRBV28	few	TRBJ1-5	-	TGTGCCACCTACCGAGGGGGGGGCAATCAGCCCCAGCATTTT	CATYRGGGNQPQHF
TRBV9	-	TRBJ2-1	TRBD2	TGTGCCAGCAGCGATAGACTAGCGGGGGACTCCTACAATGAGCAGTTCTTC	CASSDRLAGDSYNEQFF
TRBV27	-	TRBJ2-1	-	TGTGCCAGCAGTCTCGAGGGCAGTAGCTCCTACAATGAGCAGTTCTTC	CASSLEGSSSYNEQFF
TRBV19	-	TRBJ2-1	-	TGTGCCAGTAGTAACCTTGCGTATGAGCAGTTCTTC	CASSNLAYEQFF
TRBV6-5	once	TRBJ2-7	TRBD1	TGTGCCAGCAGTTTGGACAGGGGTGACGAGCAGTACTTC	CASSLDRGDEQYF
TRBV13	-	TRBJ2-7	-	TGTGCCAGCAGCCCCGACAGAAACGAGCAGTACTTC	CASSPDRNEQYF
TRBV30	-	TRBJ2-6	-	TGTGCCTACCGCACCGGACACCAAACTGGGGCCAACGTCCTGACTTTC	CAYRTGHQTGANVLTF
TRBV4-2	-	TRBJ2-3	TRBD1	TGTGCCAGCAGCCAAGATTCCCGACAGGGTAGGACAGATACGCAGTATTTT	CASSQDSRQGRTDTQYF
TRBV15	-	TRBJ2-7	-	TGTGCCACCAGCAGCGGTCGGGAGAGGATGGAGCAGTACTTC	CATSSGRERMEQYF
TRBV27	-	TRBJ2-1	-	TGTGCCAGCAGTTCACCCTTCTCCAGTGAGCAGTTCTTC	CASSSPFSSEQFF
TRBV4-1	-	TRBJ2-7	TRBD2	TGCGCCAGCAGCCAAGGGCTAGCGGGAACGTACGAGCAGTACTTC	CASSQGLAGTYEQYF
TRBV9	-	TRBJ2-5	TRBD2	TGTGCCAGCAGCGCGGGACTAGCGGGGGGGCCGGGCCCCCAAGAGACCCAGTACTTC	CASSAGLAGGPGPQETQYF
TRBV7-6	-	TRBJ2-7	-	TGTGCCAGCAGCTTCGACAGTAACTCCTACGAGCAGTACTTC	CASSFDSNSYEQYF
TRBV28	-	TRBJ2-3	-	TGTGCCAGCAGTTTATGGGGCGTGGTCGATACGCAGTATTTT	CASSLWGVVDTQYF
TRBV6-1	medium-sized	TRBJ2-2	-	TGTGCCAGCAGTGAAGCAACAGGGAACACCGGGGAGCTGTTTTTT	CASSEATGNTGELFF
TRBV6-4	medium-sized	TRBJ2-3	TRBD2	TGTGCCAGCAGTGTTTTAGCGGGAGCAGATACGCAGTATTTT	CASSVLAGADTQYF
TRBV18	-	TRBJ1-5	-	TGTGCCAGCTCACCTTACCCGGGGGATCAGCCCCAGCATTTT	CASSPYPGDQPQHF
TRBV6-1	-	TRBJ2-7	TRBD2	TGTGCCAGCAGTGAAACGGGGGGGGGCTACGAGCAGTACTTC	CASSETGGGYEQYF
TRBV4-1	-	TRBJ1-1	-	TGCGCCAGCAGCCCACATGACAGGAACACTGAAGCTTTCTTT	CASSPHDRNTEAFF
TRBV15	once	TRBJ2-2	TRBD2	TGTGCCACCAGCAGACTAGCGGGCGCGGGCACCGGGGAGCTGTTTTTT	CATSRLAGAGTGELFF
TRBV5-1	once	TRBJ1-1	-	TGCGCCAGCAGCTTGGGGTGGGACACTGGTCACACTGAAGCTTTCTTT	CASSLGWDTGHTEAFF
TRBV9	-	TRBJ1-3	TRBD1	TGTGCCAGCAGCCCAGGGGGCACACCGAGCTCTGGAAACACCATATATTTT	CASSPGGTPSSGNTIYF